This T cell receptor beta chain was recorded in a study of blood T cell repertoires in COVID-19. Some clones are missing from TCRdb's copy, which holds only in-frame ones; the method was immunoSEQ multiplex PCR. This sample has about 210,000 clones, with roughly 87% found just once. The source of this sequence is a man between 18 and 29 years old with acute COVID-19. The sample consisted of PBMCs or T cells enriched from blood (not recorded which).

CDR3: CASSSPSLSTDTQYF. The CDR3 region has the DNA TGTGCCAGCAGTTCCCCTAGTCTCAGCACAGATACGCAGTATTTT. This sequence joins TRBV27 and TRBJ2-3; no clear D gene. The V gene lost 4 bases and the J gene lost 0 bases, with 11 bases spanning the gap. The CDR3 spans 15 residues. The germline V gene encodes CDR1 MNHEY and CDR2 SMNVEV (reference sequence).